The entry that follows covers one T cell receptor (beta chain) sequence. Its antigen is still unknown. Patients with alopecia areata provided lesional scalp punch biopsies as well as peripheral blood. The entry originates in a study of CD8+ T cells in alopecia areata. Across the whole study: Treated patients were given 5 to 10 mg oral tofacitinib twice daily. Overall study findings and caveats: Scalp lesions, especially in alopecia totalis/universalis, had higher clonality than normal scalp.

Germline CDR1 SQVTM, CDR2 ANQGSEA. This CDR3 contains 12 residues. V lost 3 bases, J lost 5 bases, and 3 bases stayed unmatched. Reverse transcription of extracted RNA yielded cDNA, which provided the sequencing template. Clones were read by immunoSEQ multiplex PCR, and TCRdb kept only the in-frame ones, dropping some. Of over 150,000 clones listed, over 55% were seen once; the top ten hold around 1.8%. Sample: CD4+ T cells sorted from blood, taken at week 0. This TCR derives from a human donor with alopecia areata. V and J are TRBV29-1 and TRBJ1-2; 7 bases map to TRBD1. This CDR3 is CSVDDRVYGYTF. The CDR3 region has the DNA TGCAGCGTTGATGACAGGGTGTATGGCTACACCTTC.